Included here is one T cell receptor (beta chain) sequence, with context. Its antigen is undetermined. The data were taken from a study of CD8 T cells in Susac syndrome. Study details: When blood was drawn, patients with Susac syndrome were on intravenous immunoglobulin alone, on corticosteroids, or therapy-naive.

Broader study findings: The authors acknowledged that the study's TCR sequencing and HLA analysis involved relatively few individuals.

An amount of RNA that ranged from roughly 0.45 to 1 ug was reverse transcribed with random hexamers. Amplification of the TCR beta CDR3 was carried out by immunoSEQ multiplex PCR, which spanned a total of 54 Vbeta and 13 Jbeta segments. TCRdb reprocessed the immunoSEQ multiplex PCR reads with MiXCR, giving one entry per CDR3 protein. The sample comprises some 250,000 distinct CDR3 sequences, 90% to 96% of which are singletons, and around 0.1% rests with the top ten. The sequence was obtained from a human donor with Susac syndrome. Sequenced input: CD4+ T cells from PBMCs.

Here the CDR3 reads CASTHNDYGYTF. DNA for the CDR3: TGTGCCAGCACCCACAACGACTATGGCTACACCTTC. This sequence joins TRBV5-4 and TRBJ1-2; unclear D gene. This CDR3 contains 12 residues. Germline V lookup: CDR1 SGHNT, CDR2 YYREEE (reference sequence). V was cut by 6 bases and J by 3 bases, with 9 bases left in between.